The rows below give T cell receptor beta chains drawn from one sample of a study of blood T cell repertoires in COVID-19. Some clones are missing from TCRdb's copy, which holds only in-frame ones; the method was immunoSEQ multiplex PCR. The sample has roughly 120,000 clones; 85% are singletons. Sequences were obtained from peripheral blood. All receptors come from an elderly man with acute or convalescent COVID-19. The CDR3 runs from the conserved cysteine through the conserved F or W. D genes are given only for firm matches. Clone size is stated in some rows and not others, as once, few, many or a class when expanded.

len | j_gene | d_gene | v_gene | abundance | CDR3aa | CDR3nt
16 | TRBJ2-2 | TRBD1 | TRBV6-5 | . | CASSYSDRGNTGELFF | TGTGCCAGCAGTTACTCGGACAGGGGAAACACCGGGGAGCTGTTTTTT
15 | TRBJ1-2 | . | TRBV11-2 | many | CASSFLQGWNYGYTF | TGTGCCAGCAGCTTTCTACAGGGATGGAACTATGGCTACACCTTC
11 | TRBJ1-3 | . | TRBV5-5 | few | CASSLSDTIYF | TGTGCCAGCAGCTTGTCGGACACCATATATTTT
15 | TRBJ2-5 | TRBD1 | TRBV24-1 | . | CATSDFRQGIETQYF | TGTGCCACCAGTGATTTCCGACAGGGTATAGAGACCCAGTACTTC
17 | TRBJ1-6 | TRBD1 | TRBV7-9 | . | CASSRDRASSYNSPLHF | TGTGCCAGCAGCCGAGACAGGGCGAGCTCCTATAATTCACCCCTCCACTTT
16 | TRBJ2-3 | . | TRBV21-1 | . | CASSRRGRGSTDTQYF | TGTGCCAGCAGCAGGAGAGGGAGGGGTAGCACAGATACGCAGTATTTT
17 | TRBJ1-3 | TRBD1 | TRBV6-2/TRBV6-3 | . | CASSSTGTGASGNTIYF | TGTGCCAGCAGTTCGACCGGGACAGGGGCATCTGGAAACACCATATATTTT
16 | TRBJ2-7 | TRBD2 | TRBV9 | . | CASSVAGSGKTYEQYF | TGTGCCAGCAGCGTAGCTGGTAGCGGGAAGACCTACGAGCAGTACTTC
13 | TRBJ1-2 | . | TRBV29-1 | . | CSVAQGTNYGYTF | TGCAGCGTTGCCCAGGGGACGAACTATGGCTACACCTTC
13 | TRBJ1-2 | . | TRBV7-9 | . | CASSETGSHGYTF | TGTGCCAGCAGCGAGACAGGCTCTCATGGCTACACCTTC
13 | TRBJ1-3 | . | TRBV3-1/TRBV3-2 | . | CASSQAKGNTIYF | TGTGCCAGCAGCCAAGCCAAAGGAAACACCATATATTTT
12 | TRBJ2-3 | . | TRBV29-1 | . | CSVEGIEDTQYF | TGCAGCGTTGAAGGAATAGAGGATACGCAGTATTTT
13 | TRBJ2-3 | . | TRBV11-3 | few | CASSQRITDTQYF | TGTGCCAGCAGCCAGCGGATAACAGATACGCAGTATTTT
14 | TRBJ2-7 | TRBD2 | TRBV28 | . | CATADSGRNYEQYF | TGTGCCACCGCCGACAGCGGGAGGAACTACGAGCAGTACTTC
13 | TRBJ2-7 | . | TRBV6-2/TRBV6-3 | . | CASSRGLFYEQYF | TGTGCCAGCAGCCGCGGACTTTTCTACGAGCAGTACTTC
14 | TRBJ2-7 | . | TRBV2 | . | CASLAGQGSYEQYF | TGTGCCAGCCTAGCGGGACAGGGGTCCTACGAGCAGTACTTC